One TCR beta chain is described in this entry. This record belongs to a study of blood T cell repertoires in COVID-19. Study as a whole: The samples span acute and convalescent COVID-19 from the United States, Italy and Spain. Sources were T cells, B-cell-depleted T cells, or PBMCs; the material itself was cDNA or gDNA.

The CDR3 length is 16 residues. Germline lookup yields CDR1 LNHDA and CDR2 SQIVND (reference sequence). Trimming took off 2 bases at V and 9 bases at J, with 22 bases between the two ends. Original methodology: Using reference gene primer amplification, nucleated cell counts were estimated. This table comes from immunoSEQ multiplex PCR, and its TCRdb copy is limited to in-frame clones, with some not included. V, J and clone size derive from that table, while D and trimming were established from the DNA sequence. The sample holds about 220,000 clones, around 84% seen once. This clonotype was obtained from a man under 40 with active or convalescent COVID-19. The specimen was peripheral blood. The chain carries TRBV19 and TRBJ1-2; possible D gene TRBD1, 6 bases. CDR3 bases: TGTGCCAGTAGTATAAGCGGAATGGGGACAATAAGGAGCTACACCTTC. The encoded protein is CASSISGMGTIRSYTF.